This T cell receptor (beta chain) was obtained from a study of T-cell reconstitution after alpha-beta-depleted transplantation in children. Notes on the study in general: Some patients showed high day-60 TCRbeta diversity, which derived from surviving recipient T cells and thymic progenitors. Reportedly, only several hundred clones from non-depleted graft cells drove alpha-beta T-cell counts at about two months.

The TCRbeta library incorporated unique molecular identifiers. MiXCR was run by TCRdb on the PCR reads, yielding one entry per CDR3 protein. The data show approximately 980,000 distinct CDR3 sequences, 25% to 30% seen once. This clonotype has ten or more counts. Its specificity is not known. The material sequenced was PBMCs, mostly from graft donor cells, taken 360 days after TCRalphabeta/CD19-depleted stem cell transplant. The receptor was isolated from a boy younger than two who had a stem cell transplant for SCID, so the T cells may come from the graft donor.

The CDR3: CSVGGRTGELFF. DNA for the CDR3: TGCAGCGTTGGCGGGCGGACCGGGGAGCTGTTTTTT. This chain joins TRBV29-1 and TRBJ2-2; D might be TRBD2 (5 bases). The CDR3 is made up of 12 amino acids. CDR1 and CDR2 (germline): SQVTM, ANQGSEA. The V end lost 4 bases, the J end lost 5 bases, and 8 bases lay between the germline ends.